This TCR beta chain emerged from a study of cytomegalovirus exposure and HLA in healthy donors. A few counts support this clone. What it binds is unknown. It was with 60 Vbeta and 13 Jbeta primers that the PCR ran. Generated by immunoSEQ multiplex PCR, the TCRdb table keeps only in-frame clones and is missing some. Of nearly 100,000 clones in the sample, more than 70% were seen once. Whole-study results and caveats: Reports showed the classifier diagnosing cytomegalovirus status with high specificity and sensitivity.

Germline CDR1 and CDR2: MNHEY and SVGAGI. After removal of 6 bases from V and 6 bases from J, the junction contained 7 bases not matched to a gene. The CDR3 consists of 14 residues. The sequencing input was PBMCs. This rearrangement joins TRBV6-5 to TRBJ1-5; 8 bases are shared with TRBD1. The clonotype comes from a woman aged 55-70 years in good health and CMV-seropositive. Here the CDR3 DNA reads TGTGCCAGCAGCCTGGACAGGGTTTTTCAGCCCCAGCATTTT. Translation: CASSLDRVFQPQHF.